Listed below are T cell receptor beta chains from one sample, sequenced in a study of blood T cell repertoires in COVID-19. Some clones are missing from TCRdb's copy, which holds only in-frame ones; the method was immunoSEQ multiplex PCR. The sample shows about 160,000 clones, over 90% of them seen only once. Sample: peripheral blood. Receptors were obtained from an older woman with COVID-19, enrolled during active disease. CDR3s include the opening cysteine and the closing phenylalanine or tryptophan. D genes are given only for firm matches. For some rows the clone size is stated as once, few or many, or as a class when expanded; others skip it.

>TRBD1|TRBJ2-2|NA|TRBV11-3
TGTGCCAGCAGCTTAGCCCCGGGACAGGGGAACACCGGGGAGCTGTTTTTT
CASSLAPGQGNTGELFF
>NA|TRBJ1-6|NA|TRBV28
TGTGCCAGCAGTTCGGGTATCCCCTCCTATAATTCACCCCTCCACTTT
CASSSGIPSYNSPLHF
>TRBD1|TRBJ1-1|once|TRBV5-4
TGTGCCAGCAGCTTAGACAGGGTCACTGAAGCTTTCTTT
CASSLDRVTEAFF
>TRBD1|TRBJ1-2|NA|TRBV12-3/TRBV12-4
TGTGCCAGCCGATCCGACAGGGCCTATGGCTACACCTTC
CASRSDRAYGYTF
>NA|TRBJ1-2|NA|TRBV2
TGTGCCAGCATCAGGGGAAGGGGCTACACCTTC
CASIRGRGYTF
>TRBD1|TRBJ2-3|NA|TRBV12-5
TGTGCTAGTGGCCGGGACAGAAGCACAGATACGCAGTATTTT
CASGRDRSTDTQYF
>NA|TRBJ1-6|NA|TRBV18
TGTGCCAGCTCACCACGCGGCGCTTCAGCCAATTCACCCCTCCACTTT
CASSPRGASANSPLHF
>TRBD1|TRBJ2-7|NA|TRBV19
TGTGCCAGTAGTATAGTTGGCAGGGGGCACTACGAGCAGTACTTC
CASSIVGRGHYEQYF
>NA|TRBJ1-3|NA|TRBV19
TGTGCCAGTAGTCTTGGCCGTGGAAACACCATATATTTT
CASSLGRGNTIYF
>TRBD1|TRBJ1-1|NA|TRBV29-1
TGCAGCGTTGAAGGGACAGGGGGTAGTGGGACTGAAGCTTTCTTT
CSVEGTGGSGTEAFF
>NA|TRBJ1-4|NA|TRBV4-2
TGTGCCAGCAGCCAAGAGGGGGGACTTAGGGCTGAAAAACTGTTTTTT
CASSQEGGLRAEKLFF
>NA|TRBJ1-5|NA|TRBV19
TGTGCCAGTAGTGCACAGGGCTTCGGTCAGCCCCAGCATTTT
CASSAQGFGQPQHF
>TRBD1|TRBJ2-2|NA|TRBV2
TGTGCCAGCAGCCAAAGGGGGACAGAGTTGAACACCGGGGAGCTGTTTTTT
CASSQRGTELNTGELFF
>TRBD1|TRBJ1-1|NA|TRBV7-2
TGTGCCAGCAGGCGACAGGGGGGGACTGAAGCTTTCTTT
CASRRQGGTEAFF
>NA|TRBJ2-3|NA|TRBV3-1/TRBV3-2
TGTGCCAGCAGCCAAGTCGCCCAGGGTACGCAGTATTTT
CASSQVAQGTQYF
>TRBD2|TRBJ2-7|NA|TRBV12-3/TRBV12-4
TGTGCCAGCAGTTTAGACGGGGGGTACGAGCAGTACTTC
CASSLDGGYEQYF
>TRBD1|TRBJ2-1|few|TRBV24-1
TGTGCCACCGACTCGGGACAGGATGGAGATGAGCAGTTCTTC
CATDSGQDGDEQFF
>NA|TRBJ1-5|NA|TRBV3-1/TRBV3-2
TGTGCCAGCAGCCAAGATGCGGGGGCAGGTCAGCCCCAGCATTTT
CASSQDAGAGQPQHF
>NA|TRBJ1-4|NA|TRBV19
TGTGCCAGTAGTATAGGCCAGAATAATGAAAAACTGTTTTTT
CASSIGQNNEKLFF
>NA|TRBJ1-1|NA|TRBV5-4
TGTGCCAGCACCATTGACTGGAACACTGAAGCTTTCTTT
CASTIDWNTEAFF
>NA|TRBJ1-6|once|TRBV30
TGTGCCTGGGACGGTCCATCCTATAATTCACCCCTCCACTTT
CAWDGPSYNSPLHF
>TRBD1|TRBJ1-2|NA|TRBV7-2
TGTGCCAGCAGCTTAGGAGCAGGGGGCGTCGATGGCTACACCTTC
CASSLGAGGVDGYTF
>NA|TRBJ1-2|NA|TRBV7-2
TGTGCCAGCAGTCAAGCGAACTATGGCTACACCTTC
CASSQANYGYTF
>NA|TRBJ1-1|once|TRBV7-2
TGTGCCAGCAGCTTTACAGCCCATGTCTTT
CASSFTAHVF
>TRBD2|TRBJ2-3|NA|TRBV7-3
TGTGCCAGCAGCGGAGGGACTAGCGGGGGCACAGATACGCAGTATTTT
CASSGGTSGGTDTQYF
>TRBD1|TRBJ1-5|NA|TRBV7-2
TGTGCCAGCAGCTCAACAGGGGTAGGTCGGCCCCAGCATTTT
CASSSTGVGRPQHF
>NA|TRBJ1-2|NA|TRBV9
TGTGCCAGCAGCTCCGCAGGACATGTGAATGGCTACACCTTC
CASSSAGHVNGYTF
>NA|TRBJ1-1|NA|TRBV5-6
TGTGCCAGCAGTCCACTATTAAGGATGAACACTGAAGCTTTCTTT
CASSPLLRMNTEAFF
>TRBD2|TRBJ2-3|NA|TRBV4-2
TGTGCCAGCAGCCAAGGATACCTAGCGGGGGGGACAGATACGCAGTATTTT
CASSQGYLAGGTDTQYF
>NA|TRBJ1-3|NA|TRBV5-5
TGTGCCAGCAGCAGTGGGCGGGCCTACTCTGGAAACACCATATATTTT
CASSSGRAYSGNTIYF
>NA|TRBJ1-6|NA|TRBV19
TGTGCCAGTAGTATTAGGACAGCACAAAATTCACCCCTCCACTTT
CASSIRTAQNSPLHF
>NA|TRBJ1-1|NA|TRBV19
TGTGCCACCCGGGGGGGGCGCCGGACTGAAGCTTTCTTT
CATRGGRRTEAFF
>TRBD1|TRBJ2-1|NA|TRBV5-1
TGCGCCAGCAGCTTGGGGCCGGGACAGTCCTACAATGAGCAGTTCTTC
CASSLGPGQSYNEQFF
>NA|TRBJ1-1|once|TRBV5-4
TGTGCCAGCAGCTTGGAGCCGGTGGTAATCACTGAAGCTTTCTTT
CASSLEPVVITEAFF
>NA|TRBJ1-1|NA|TRBV27
TGTGCCAGCAGTTTTGGGGTGGGGGGGAACACTGAAGCTTTCTTT
CASSFGVGGNTEAFF
>TRBD1|TRBJ1-2|once|TRBV12-3/TRBV12-4
TGTGCCAGCACCCCGGACAGGGAAGGCTACACCTTC
CASTPDREGYTF
>NA|TRBJ1-5|NA|TRBV28
TGTGCCAGCAGTCTCGTCGGCAGGGGTAATCAGCCCCAGCATTTT
CASSLVGRGNQPQHF
>NA|TRBJ1-1|once|TRBV9
TGTGCCAGCAGCCTTACAGGGAACACTGAAGCTTTCTTT
CASSLTGNTEAFF
>TRBD1|TRBJ1-5|NA|TRBV6-5
TGTGCCAGCAGTCCCGACAGGGGAGTATGGCAGCCCCAGCATTTT
CASSPDRGVWQPQHF
>TRBD1|TRBJ1-1|NA|TRBV7-8
TGTGCCAGCAGCCCGCGGACAGGGGGGAACACTGAAGCTTTCTTT
CASSPRTGGNTEAFF
>NA|TRBJ2-5|once|TRBV18
TGTGCCAGCTCACCAGACAGAACCCAAGAGACCCAGTACTTC
CASSPDRTQETQYF
>NA|TRBJ2-3|NA|TRBV9
TGTGCCAGCAGCACCGAGGGGGGGAGGGGCGGATGGTATACGCAGTATTTT
CASSTEGGRGGWYTQYF
>TRBD1|TRBJ1-3|NA|TRBV6-1
TGTGCCAGCAGTGAAGAACCACAGGGGGCTGGAAACACCATATATTTT
CASSEEPQGAGNTIYF
>NA|TRBJ1-2|NA|TRBV27
TGTGCCAGCAGCTACCGCGGCAGGGAAAGTGGCTACACCTTC
CASSYRGRESGYTF
>NA|TRBJ1-6|NA|TRBV6-5
TGTGCCAGCAGTTACTCGGGACAACTACACTTT
CASSYSGQLHF
>NA|TRBJ1-2|once|TRBV28
TGTGCCTCCGGGGGGGAGGTCTACACCTTC
CASGGEVYTF
>TRBD1|TRBJ2-5|NA|TRBV9
TGTGCCAGCAGCGGTACAGGGGGTCTTTGGGAGACCCAGTACTTC
CASSGTGGLWETQYF
>TRBD1|TRBJ2-3|once|TRBV5-3
TGTGCCAGACTAAGGTGCGGACAGGAGCCATTCACAGATACGCAGTATTTT
CARLRCGQEPFTDTQYF
>NA|TRBJ2-3|NA|TRBV5-1
TGCGCCAGCAGCTTGGGCGGGGACCCTAACACAGATACGCAGTATTTT
CASSLGGDPNTDTQYF
>TRBD2|TRBJ2-7|NA|TRBV19
TGTGCCAGTAGTGGCGGGGGACCATACGAGCAGTACTTC
CASSGGGPYEQYF
>NA|TRBJ1-2|NA|TRBV5-1
TGCGCCAGCAGCTTGCCCCCAGGGGACTACACCTTC
CASSLPPGDYTF
>NA|TRBJ2-2|NA|TRBV5-1
TGCGCCAGCAGCTCCAACAGGGGAGGCGCCACCGGGGAGCTGTTTTTT
CASSSNRGGATGELFF
>TRBD1|TRBJ1-1|once|TRBV5-1
TGCGCCAGCAGCTCATACAGGGGCGACACTGAAGCTTTCTTT
CASSSYRGDTEAFF
>NA|TRBJ1-6|NA|TRBV7-8
TGTGCCAGCAGCTTAGTACCGGTGTCGGAGGGCCGAGGGGTGGCCCTCCACTTT
CASSLVPVSEGRGVALHF
>NA|TRBJ1-5|NA|TRBV7-9
TGTGCCAGCGGACGGGGGGATCAGCCCCAGCATTTT
CASGRGDQPQHF
>NA|TRBJ2-1|NA|TRBV11-3
TGTGCCAGCAGCTTCTCACAGGGCCATAGGATCAATGAGCAGTTCTTC
CASSFSQGHRINEQFF
>TRBD2|TRBJ2-7|NA|TRBV7-9
TGTGCCAGCACCCATAGCGGGGGGAGCCACGAGCAGTACTTC
CASTHSGGSHEQYF